These 27 T cell receptor beta chains originate from one sample sequenced in a study of cytomegalovirus exposure and HLA in healthy donors. PCR primers comprised 60 Vbeta and 13 Jbeta primers. Here immunoSEQ multiplex PCR was the method, and the copy in TCRdb shows in-frame clones only, minus some. The sample includes about 84,000 clones, 85% to 90% of them seen just once. Sequencing used PBMCs. The receptors originated from a man aged 18 to 30 in good health and CMV-seronegative.

The CDR3 protein is CASSLSTAEEAFF. The CDR3 DNA sequence: TGCGCCAGCAGCTTGTCAACAGCCGAGGAAGCTTTCTTT. This sequence joins TRBV5-1 and TRBJ1-1, with D uncertain. Per the germline V gene, CDR1 is SGHRS and CDR2 is YFSETQ. The length of the CDR3 is 13 residues. Trimming stripped 1 base from V and 8 bases from J, with 12 bases between.

This chain links TRBV9 with TRBJ2-1; 7 bases align to TRBD1. Germline V gene sequence: CDR1 SGDLS, CDR2 YYNGEE. V shed 3 bases, J shed 3 bases, and the junction held 9 bases outside the gene matches. The CDR3 has 16 residues. The CDR3 nucleotides are TGTGCCAGCAGCGAACCTCGACAGGGCTACTACAATGAGCAGTTCTTC. Amino acids: CASSEPRQGYYNEQFF. Full variable domain (remainder filled in from reference TRBV9 and TRBJ2-1): DSGVTQTPKHLITATGQRVTLRCSPRSGDLSVYWYQQSLDQGLQFLIQYYNGEERAKGNILERFSAQQFPDLHSELNLSSLELGDSALYFCASSEPRQGYYNEQFFGPGTRLTVL.

The V gene is TRBV7-9, the J gene TRBJ2-5; 8 positions match TRBD1. The CDR3 has 16 amino acids. Germline V gene data show CDR1 as SEHNR and CDR2 as FQNEAQ (reference sequence). After removal of 4 bases from V and 2 bases from J, the junction contained 9 bases not matched to a gene. The CDR3 sequence is CASSSGTGSSQETQYF. For the CDR3, the DNA is TGTGCCAGCAGCTCTGGGACAGGCTCATCTCAAGAGACCCAGTACTTC.

The chain has TRBV7-2 and TRBJ1-2, with TRBD1 as a possible D gene (5 bases). V was cut by 3 bases and J by 3 bases, with 11 bases left in between. Germline CDR1 SGHTA, CDR2 FQGNSA. The CDR3 totals 14 residues. The CDR3 sequence is CASSLMGTYYGYTF. For the CDR3, the DNA is TGTGCCAGCAGCTTGATGGGGACTTACTATGGCTACACCTTC.

This clone has a handful of counts. The CDR3 DNA reads as TGTGCCAGCGCGGGACTGTCCTACAATGAGCAGTTCTTC. Amino acid sequence: CASAGLSYNEQFF. The chain carries TRBV7-9 and TRBJ2-1; tentatively, D is TRBD2 (6 bases). CDR1 and CDR2 (germline): SEHNR, FQNEAQ (reference sequence). V lost 8 bases and J lost 1, with 9 bases in between. The CDR3 is made up of 13 amino acids.

The chain links TRBV4-2 to TRBJ1-6; D gene unclear. Germline CDR1 LGHNA, CDR2 YNFKEQ. Trimming removed 1 base from V and 9 bases from J, with 7 bases in between. The CDR3 totals 13 residues. Written as DNA, the CDR3 is TGTGCCAGCAGCCAAGCAGGTGTTTCACCCCTCCACTTT. It translates to CASSQAGVSPLHF.

Regarding this clone: Distinct nucleotide sequences in the sample also encode this CDR3. The chain links TRBV11-2 to TRBJ1-3; D gene uncertain. The CDR3 runs to 14 residues. V lost 2 bases and J 0 bases, leaving 5 bases between the germline ends. CDR1 and CDR2 (germline): SGHAT, FQNNGV. The DNA for the CDR3 is TGTGCCAGCAGCTTACGGAGCTCTGGAAACACCATATATTTT. It codes for CASSLRSSGNTIYF.

The V call is TRBV7-8, the J call TRBJ1-5, with 9 nucleotides matching TRBD1. V lost 4 bases to trimming and J lost 3 bases; unmatched junction nucleotides: 1. Per the germline V gene, CDR1 is SGHVS and CDR2 is FQNEAQ. The CDR3 has 14 amino acids. CDR3 sequence (DNA): TGTGCCAGCAGCTGGACAGGGGACAATCAGCCCCAGCATTTT. Its protein is CASSWTGDNQPQHF.

Here the CDR3 DNA reads TGCGCCAGCAGCTTGGTTCTAGCGGGAGAAGGTTCAGATACGCAGTATTTT. It specifies CASSLVLAGEGSDTQYF. This chain connects TRBV5-1 to TRBJ2-3, with 10 bases aligning to TRBD2. CDR3 length: 17 residues. The ends lost 0 bases at V and 4 bases at J; junction bases unmatched: 8. The germline V gene has CDR1 SGHRS and CDR2 YFSETQ.

This chain links TRBV18 with TRBJ2-5; 7 nucleotides match TRBD2. Germline V gene lookup returns CDR1 KGHSH and CDR2 LQKENI. With V trimmed by 3 bases and J by 2 bases, 6 bases remained unmatched. The CDR3 spans 15 residues. The CDR3 nucleotides read TGTGCCAGCTCACCGGGAGGGCCGGGACAAGAGACCCAGTACTTC. Protein product: CASSPGGPGQETQYF.

V usage is TRBV5-4 and J usage is TRBJ1-2; D unresolved. Trimming stripped 2 bases from V and 8 bases from J, with 19 bases between. Germline CDR1 is SGHNT and CDR2 is YYREEE (reference sequence). The CDR3 runs 15 residues. The CDR3 reads CASSFGPNSSSGYTF. As DNA, the CDR3 is TGTGCCAGCAGCTTTGGTCCGAATAGTTCCTCAGGCTACACCTTC. Full variable domain (remainder filled in from reference TRBV5-4 and TRBJ1-2): ETGVTQSPTHLIKTRGQQVTLRCSSQSGHNTVSWYQQALGQGPQFIFQYYREEENGRGNFPPRFSGLQFPNYSSELNVNALELDDSALYLCASSFGPNSSSGYTFGSGTRLTVV.

This clone was seen once. The chain is built from TRBV12-2 and TRBJ2-7; the table assigns TRBD1, which was not confirmed against the DNA. TRBV12-2 is noted as a pseudogene. There are 10 residues in the CDR3. The CDR3 DNA reads TGTGCAAGTCGTCCTGGGCCCTTGGACTTC. Protein product: CASRPGPLDF.

The V and J genes are TRBV12-5 and TRBJ2-5; D might be TRBD1 (6 bases). TRBJ2-7 explains the end of the DNA better; the J call may be wrong. This CDR3 has 13 amino acids. Germline-derived CDR1 and CDR2 are LGHNT and FRNRAP. CDR3 loop: CASGLGQGSEQYF. The CDR3 region has the DNA TGTGCTAGTGGTTTGGGTCAGGGGAGCGAGCAGTACTTC.

This chain connects TRBV14 to TRBJ2-3; D uncertain. The length of the CDR3 is 15 residues. The V end lost 6 bases, the J end lost 6 bases, and 19 bases lay between the germline ends. Germline CDR1 reads SGHDN; CDR2 reads FVKESK. CDR3 sequence reads: CASSHSWRLSDTQYF. Written as DNA, the CDR3 is TGTGCCAGCAGTCATTCCTGGCGGCTCTCGGATACGCAGTATTTT.

V usage is TRBV28 and J usage is TRBJ1-4; 10 bases line up with TRBD1. CDR3 size: 15 residues. Trimming cost V 6 bases and J 5 bases; bases outside gene matches: 6. CDR1 and CDR2 (germline): MDHEN, SYDVKM. CDR3: CASRAKGQGNEKLFF. CDR3 DNA sequence: TGTGCCAGCAGGGCGAAGGGACAGGGGAATGAAAAACTGTTTTTT. Full variable domain (rest looked up from reference TRBV28 and TRBJ1-4): DVKVTQSSRYLVKRTGEKVFLECVQDMDHENMFWYRQDPGLGLRLIYFSYDVKMKEKGDIPEGYSVSREKKERFSLILESASTNQTSMYLCASRAKGQGNEKLFFGSGTQLSVL.

A single count supports this clone. The chain uses TRBV10-2 and TRBJ2-1; 11 positions agree with TRBD2. Germline V gene lookup returns CDR1 WSHSY and CDR2 SAAADI. The CDR3 has 15 residues. The junction had 7 bases not matched to a gene; V was cut back by 8 bases and J by 4 bases. CDR3 in DNA: TGCGCCAGCGGTATAGCGGGAGGGTATTACAATGAGCAGTTCTTC. Its translation is CASGIAGGYYNEQFF.

This clone was seen once. The chain is built from TRBV6-5 and TRBJ2-2, with a tentative D call TRBD1 (5 bases). CDR3 size: 16 residues. Germline CDR1 MNHEY, CDR2 SVGAGI. V shed 0 bases and J shed 6 bases, with 14 bases lying between them. The CDR3 loop reads CASSYSFSGSAGELFF. CDR3 nucleotide sequence: TGTGCCAGCAGTTACTCGTTCTCAGGGTCGGCCGGGGAGCTGTTTTTT.

This clone has a single count. The chain links TRBV2 to TRBJ1-1; TRBD1 agrees at 10 bases. The V gene end was trimmed by 4 bases and the J gene end by 4 bases; junction bases not matched to a gene: 3. CDR1 is SNHLY and CDR2 is FYNNEI in the germline V gene. The CDR3 is 14 residues long. The CDR3 coding sequence is TGTGCCAGCAGTGGGGGACAGGGGCCCACTGAAGCTTTCTTT. Its protein is CASSGGQGPTEAFF.

The chain is built from TRBV29-1 and TRBJ2-7; D is ambiguous. Trimming took off 3 bases at V and 4 bases at J, with 10 bases between the two ends. The CDR3 is 12 amino acids. CDR1 SQVTM and CDR2 ANQGSEA come from the germline V gene. The CDR3 DNA sequence: TGCAGCGTTGAGAGTTTTTCGTACGAGCAGTACTTC. Translating gives CSVESFSYEQYF.

The rearrangement uses TRBV19 and TRBJ1-1, with 8 positions matching TRBD1. CDR1 is LNHDA and CDR2 is SQIVND in the germline V gene (reference sequence). The CDR3 is 17 residues long. V was pared by 5 bases and J by 0 bases, with 11 bases of the junction left unmatched. CDR3 residues: CASSFSDRGNLNTEAFF. CDR3 bases: TGTGCCAGTAGTTTTTCAGACAGGGGCAACCTGAACACTGAAGCTTTCTTT.

This chain uses TRBV28 with TRBJ1-2; TRBD1 aligns across 7 bases. The CDR3 is made up of 15 amino acids. V was pared by 5 bases and J by 4 bases, with 10 bases of the junction left unmatched. The germline gives CDR1 MDHEN, CDR2 SYDVKM. CDR3 nucleotides: TGTGCCAGCAGTACCCCACAGGGGTTGAGCTATGGCTACACCTTC. Translating it yields CASSTPQGLSYGYTF.

The chain links TRBV6-1 to TRBJ1-1, with D uncertain. The CDR3 covers 14 residues. V gave up 6 bases and J gave up 0 bases, with 11 bases separating them. CDR1 and CDR2 from the germline V gene are MNHNS and SASEGT. The DNA of the CDR3 is TGTGCCAGCAGCGACATAAACATGAACACTGAAGCTTTCTTT. Translation: CASSDINMNTEAFF.

This clone was observed a single time. The chain carries TRBV30 and TRBJ1-1; D is perhaps TRBD1 (5 bases). The germline V gene has CDR1 GTSNPN and CDR2 SVGIG (reference sequence). The CDR3 runs 17 residues. Trimming took off 3 bases at V and 2 bases at J, with 22 bases between the two ends. The CDR3 reads CAWRLPWGGAPNTEAFF. The CDR3, as DNA: TGTGCCTGGAGGCTTCCGTGGGGGGGAGCCCCAAACACTGAAGCTTTCTTT.

V gene TRBV28 combines with J gene TRBJ2-5; D is unclear. The V end was cut by 3 bases, the J end by 1 base, with 3 bases between. This CDR3 spans 12 amino acids. Germline CDR1 and CDR2: MDHEN and SYDVKM. The CDR3 DNA follows: TGTGCCAGCAGTTTCTTCCAAGAGACCCAGTACTTC. The encoded protein is CASSFFQETQYF.

V usage is TRBV28 and J usage is TRBJ2-3; 10 bases agree with TRBD2. Losses at the gene ends were 6 bases for V and 5 bases for J; bases not matched to a gene: 11. Germline V CDR1 and CDR2: MDHEN, SYDVKM. The CDR3 is 16 residues long. For the CDR3, the DNA is TGTGCCAGCAGAACCCAGACTAGCGGGTGGGGAGATACGCAGTATTTT. Protein sequence: CASRTQTSGWGDTQYF.

The chain couples TRBV2 to TRBJ2-7; 8 nucleotides align to TRBD2. Trimming cost V 7 bases and J 4 bases; bases outside gene matches: 3. The CDR3 runs to 12 residues. In germline, CDR1 is SNHLY, CDR2 FYNNEI. CDR3 coding DNA: TGTGCCAGCATAGGCGGGAGGTACGAGCAGTACTTC. This codes for CASIGGRYEQYF.

The V call is TRBV28, the J call TRBJ1-5, with 11 bases identical to TRBD1. V was clipped by 3 bases and J by 6 bases; unmatched bases: 4. The germline V gene has CDR1 MDHEN and CDR2 SYDVKM. The CDR3 totals 15 residues. CDR3 sequence (DNA): TGTGCCAGCAGTTTCGGGACAGGGGGTTCTCAGCCCCAGCATTTT. This sequence encodes CASSFGTGGSQPQHF.